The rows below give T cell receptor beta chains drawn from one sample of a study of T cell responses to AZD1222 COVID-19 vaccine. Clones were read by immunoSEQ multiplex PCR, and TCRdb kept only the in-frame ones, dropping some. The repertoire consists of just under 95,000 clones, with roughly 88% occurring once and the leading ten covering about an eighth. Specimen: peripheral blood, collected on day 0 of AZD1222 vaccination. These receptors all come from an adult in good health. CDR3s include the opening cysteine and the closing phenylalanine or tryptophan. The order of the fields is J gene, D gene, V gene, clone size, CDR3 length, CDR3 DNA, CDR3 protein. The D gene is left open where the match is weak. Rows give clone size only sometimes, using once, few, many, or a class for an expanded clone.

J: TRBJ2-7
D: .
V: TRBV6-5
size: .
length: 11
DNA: TGTGCCAGCAGCTACAGGGAAGGGCAGTACTTC
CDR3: CASSYREGQYF

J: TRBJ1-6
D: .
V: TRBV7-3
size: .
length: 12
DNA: TGTGCCAGCAGCTTATTTTTGAGGGCCCTCCACTTT
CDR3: CASSLFLRALHF

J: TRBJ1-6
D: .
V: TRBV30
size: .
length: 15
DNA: TGTGCCTGGAGTGGGCAGGGGCCCTCTAATTCACCCCTCCACTTT
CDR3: CAWSGQGPSNSPLHF

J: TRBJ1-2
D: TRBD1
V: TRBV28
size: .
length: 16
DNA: TGTGCCAGCAGTCTTGGTGGGGGACAGTCAATCTATGGCTACACCTTC
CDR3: CASSLGGGQSIYGYTF

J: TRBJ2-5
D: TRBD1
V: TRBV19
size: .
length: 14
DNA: TGTGCCAGTAGGTTAACAGGGGGCGGGGAGACCCAGTACTTC
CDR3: CASRLTGGGETQYF

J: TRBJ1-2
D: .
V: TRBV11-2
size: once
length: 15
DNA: TGTGCCAGCAGCTTAGATCCTGGACGCATCTATGGCTACACCTTC
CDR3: CASSLDPGRIYGYTF

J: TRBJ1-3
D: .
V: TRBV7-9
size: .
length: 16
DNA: TGTGCCAGCAGCTTAGTGGCAGGGAGCTCTGGAAACACCATATATTTT
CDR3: CASSLVAGSSGNTIYF

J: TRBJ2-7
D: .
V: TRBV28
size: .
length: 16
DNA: TGTGCCAGCAAATTGGGCGGGGCAGGCAACACCTACGAGCAGTACTTC
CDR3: CASKLGGAGNTYEQYF

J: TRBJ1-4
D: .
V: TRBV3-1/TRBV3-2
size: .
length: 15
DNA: TGTGCCAGCAGCCAAGACAGTGCGAGGGATGAAAAACTGTTTTTT
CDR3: CASSQDSARDEKLFF

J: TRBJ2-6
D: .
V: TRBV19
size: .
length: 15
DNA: TGTGCCAGTAGCGGACACCATACTGGGGCCAACGTCCTGACTTTC
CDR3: CASSGHHTGANVLTF

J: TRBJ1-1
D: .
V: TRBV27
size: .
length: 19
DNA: TGTGCCAGCAGTACATACCACGCGTGGGGGCAGAGCTTTGCAACTGAAGCTTTCTTT
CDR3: CASSTYHAWGQSFATEAFF

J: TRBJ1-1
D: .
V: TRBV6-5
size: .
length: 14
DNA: TGTGCCAGCAGTTATAACGGGGGGGGACTTGAAGCTTTCTTT
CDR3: CASSYNGGGLEAFF

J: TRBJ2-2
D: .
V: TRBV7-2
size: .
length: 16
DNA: TGTGCCAGCAGCCTCAGAACGGGACCGAACACCGGGGAGCTGTTTTTT
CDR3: CASSLRTGPNTGELFF

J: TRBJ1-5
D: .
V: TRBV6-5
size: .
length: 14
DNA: TGTGCCAGCCGAAAGACAGGAGGAGATCAGCCCCAGCATTTT
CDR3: CASRKTGGDQPQHF

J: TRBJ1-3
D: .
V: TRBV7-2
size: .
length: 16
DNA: TGTGCCAGCAGCTTAGGGCCAGGCCTAGGGGGAAACACCATATATTTT
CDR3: CASSLGPGLGGNTIYF

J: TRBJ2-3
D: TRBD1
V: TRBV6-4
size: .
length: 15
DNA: TGTGCCAGCAGTGAAGGGGACAGGGAGACAGATACGCAGTATTTT
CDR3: CASSEGDRETDTQYF

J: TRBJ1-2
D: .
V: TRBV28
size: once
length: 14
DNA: TGTGCCAGCAGTTTAGGACGAAGGGGCTATGGCTACACCTTC
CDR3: CASSLGRRGYGYTF

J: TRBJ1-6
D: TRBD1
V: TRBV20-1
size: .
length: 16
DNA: TGCAGTGCTAGTATGCCGGGACAGGGATATCTTTCACCCCTCCACTTT
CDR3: CSASMPGQGYLSPLHF

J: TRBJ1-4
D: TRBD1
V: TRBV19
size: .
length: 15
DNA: TGTGCCAGTAAGCCCCGGGACAGGGGGATTGAAAAACTGTTTTTT
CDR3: CASKPRDRGIEKLFF

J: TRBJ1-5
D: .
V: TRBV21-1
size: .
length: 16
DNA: TGTGCCAGCAGCGCCCCGGGACAGACGGTAAGCCAGCCCCAGCATTTT
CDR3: CASSAPGQTVSQPQHF

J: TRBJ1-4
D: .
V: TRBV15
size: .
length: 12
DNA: TGTGCCACCGGGCCAGGGAACGAAAAACTGTTTTTT
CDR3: CATGPGNEKLFF

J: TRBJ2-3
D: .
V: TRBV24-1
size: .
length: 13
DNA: TGTGCCACCAGTGACCGGGGACTCCGAACGCAGTATTTT
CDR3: CATSDRGLRTQYF